The 26 T cell receptor beta chains listed next were all sequenced from one sample in a study of cytomegalovirus exposure and HLA in healthy donors. Primers for the PCR totalled 60 Vbeta and 13 Jbeta. This table comes from immunoSEQ multiplex PCR, and its TCRdb copy is limited to in-frame clones, with some not included. The sample holds roughly 100,000 clones; around four fifths are singletons and the top ten take about 1.6%. The specimen sequenced was PBMCs. The origin of the receptors is a man in his fifties in good health and CMV-seronegative.

The chain employs TRBV2 and TRBJ1-1; D remains ambiguous. Germline assignment: CDR1 SNHLY and CDR2 FYNNEI. V lost 4 bases to trimming and J lost 0 bases, with 6 bases between them. This CDR3 comprises 13 residues. CDR3 region: CASSGAVNTEAFF. CDR3 DNA sequence: TGTGCCAGCAGTGGGGCCGTGAACACTGAAGCTTTCTTT.

V and J are TRBV5-5 and TRBJ2-7; maybe TRBD1 (5 bases). Trimming left V 0 bases short and J 2 bases short, with 9 bases between. The V gene's germline CDR1 is SGHKS and CDR2 YYEKEE (reference sequence). CDR3 length: 14 amino acids. CDR3 loop: CASSLEDRPYEQYF. DNA for the CDR3: TGTGCCAGCAGCTTGGAAGACAGACCCTACGAGCAGTACTTC.

This clone was seen once. CDR3 coding DNA: TGTGCCAGTGGCCGCCAGGGCAATCAGCCCCAGCATTTT. This codes for CASGRQGNQPQHF. The chain carries TRBV19 and TRBJ1-5; D not resolved. CDR3 length equals 13 residues. V lost 8 bases and J lost 2, with 10 bases in between. CDR1 LNHDA and CDR2 SQIVND come from the germline V gene (reference sequence).

Comment on this clone: This sample includes further DNA sequences coding for the same CDR3. J is TRBJ1-6 and V is TRBV4-2, with 7 positions matching TRBD1. The CDR3 runs 21 residues. Germline V gene lookup returns CDR1 LGHNA and CDR2 YNFKEQ. V shed 0 bases and J 4 bases; nucleotides not matched to a gene: 18. CDR3 nucleotides: TGTGCCAGCAGCCAAGAGGTGGGAACGGGACAGTCAAGCCTTTATAATTCACCCCTCCACTTT. It encodes CASSQEVGTGQSSLYNSPLHF.

This chain links TRBV28 with TRBJ1-1, with D perhaps matching TRBD1 (6 bases). CDR3 length: 16 amino acids. V lost 7 bases and J lost 5, with 23 bases in between. Germline CDR1 and CDR2: MDHEN and SYDVKM. The DNA of the CDR3 is TGTGCCAGCACCTCAAGGGCGGCTCAAAGGGGGACTGAAGCTTTCTTT. Amino acids: CASTSRAAQRGTEAFF.

The rearrangement links TRBV19 to TRBJ1-2; TRBD1 is a possible D gene (6 bases). Germline V CDR1 and CDR2: LNHDA, SQIVND (reference sequence). V lost 8 bases and J lost 7, with 11 bases in between. The CDR3 is made up of 11 amino acids. The CDR3 region is CASQYRAGYTF. The CDR3 DNA follows: TGTGCCAGTCAATACAGGGCTGGCTACACCTTC.

This clone was seen just once. The chain couples TRBV5-6 to TRBJ1-4, with 7 nucleotides matching TRBD1. The junction had 15 bases not matched to a gene; V was cut back by 3 bases and J by 10 bases. The CDR3 has 16 residues. The germline V gene encodes CDR1 SGHDT and CDR2 YYEEEE. This CDR3 reads CASSSHHRGAELKLFF. Here the CDR3 DNA reads TGTGCCAGCAGCTCCCACCACAGGGGAGCGGAACTAAAACTGTTTTTT.

This clone has just a few counts. This chain links TRBV2 with TRBJ1-2; D call uncertain. CDR3 size: 14 residues. Germline CDR1 and CDR2: SNHLY and FYNNEI. Trimming removed 4 bases from V and 5 bases from J, with 14 bases in between. The DNA of the CDR3 is TGTGCCAGCAGTGTCGAGGAAACGTTTTATGGCTACACCTTC. Protein sequence: CASSVEETFYGYTF.

The gene calls are TRBV19 and TRBJ2-5, with 16 nucleotides matching TRBD2. Looked up from germline, CDR1 is LNHDA and CDR2 is SQIVND (reference sequence). V lost 2 bases and J lost 5; bases outside the gene matches: 5. This CDR3 spans 17 amino acids. The CDR3 sequence: CASSILGLAGGLETQYF. DNA of the CDR3: TGTGCCAGTAGTATATTGGGACTAGCGGGGGGGCTGGAGACCCAGTACTTC.

The chain has TRBV6-1 and TRBJ1-2, with D unresolved. Trimming took 8 bases from V and 8 from J, leaving 12 bases between them. The length of the CDR3 is 11 residues. CDR1 is MNHNS and CDR2 is SASEGT in the germline V gene. The CDR3 sequence is CASSVPRGYTF. The CDR3 DNA reads as TGTGCCAGCTCGGTTCCGCGGGGCTACACCTTC.

The chain combines TRBV5-6 with TRBJ2-1; 7 bases line up with TRBD1. The CDR3 is 18 amino acids. Trimming removed 4 bases from V and 3 bases from J; junction bases left unmatched: 16. The germline gives CDR1 SGHDT, CDR2 YYEEEE. The CDR3 bases are TGTGCCAGCAGCCCCCAAGCTGGGACAGCCTTTTACTACAATGAGCAGTTCTTC. Its translation is CASSPQAGTAFYYNEQFF.

V gene TRBV6-6 combines with J gene TRBJ1-3; TRBD1 is a possible D gene (5 bases). CDR1 is MNHNY and CDR2 is SVGAGI in the germline V gene (reference sequence). V was shortened by 2 bases and J by 11 bases, with 7 bases between the two germline ends. CDR3 size: 11 residues. The CDR3 is CASSYRGPIYF. DNA of the CDR3: TGTGCCAGCAGTTACAGGGGCCCCATATATTTT.

This clone was seen a handful of times. The chain uses TRBV5-1 and TRBJ2-5; D remains unclear. Germline CDR1 SGHRS, CDR2 YFSETQ. Trimming stripped 0 bases from V and 0 bases from J, with 6 bases between. This CDR3 has 14 residues. CDR3 region: CASSLGHNQETQYF. CDR3 DNA sequence: TGCGCCAGCAGCTTGGGGCATAACCAAGAGACCCAGTACTTC.

The chain couples TRBV7-9 to TRBJ1-1, with 7 bases matching TRBD1. Per the germline V gene, CDR1 is SEHNR and CDR2 is FQNEAQ (reference sequence). The CDR3 is 14 amino acids. V lost 4 bases and J lost 11; bases outside the gene matches: 13. CDR3 region: CASSYNTGVGGAFF. The CDR3 region has the DNA TGTGCCAGCAGCTACAACACAGGGGTGGGGGGCGCTTTCTTT.

This CDR3 is CASSQGGTQYF. The CDR3 region has the DNA TGTGCCAGCAGCCAAGGGGGGACCCAGTACTTC. This chain links TRBV11-2 with TRBJ2-5, with D perhaps TRBD1 (6 bases). The CDR3 contains 11 residues. Germline loops: CDR1 SGHAT, CDR2 FQNNGV. Trimming removed 5 bases from V and 7 bases from J, with 8 bases in between.

The J gene is TRBJ1-1, the V gene TRBV5-1; 8 nucleotides line up with TRBD1. Germline CDR1 reads SGHRS; CDR2 reads YFSETQ. The length of the CDR3 is 15 residues. After removal of 2 bases from V and 3 bases from J, the junction contained 6 bases not matched to a gene. Here the CDR3 reads CASSFGRGRDTEAFF. The CDR3, as DNA: TGCGCCAGCAGCTTCGGCAGGGGGCGCGACACTGAAGCTTTCTTT. Together with reference TRBV5-1 and TRBJ1-1, the CDR3 gives the full variable domain: KAGVTQTPRYLIKTRGQQVTLSCSPISGHRSVSWYQQTPGQGLQFLFEYFSETQRNKGNFPGRFSGRQFSNSRSEMNVSTLELGDSALYLCASSFGRGRDTEAFFGQGTRLTVV.

V gene TRBV15 combines with J gene TRBJ2-5; D ambiguous. The CDR3 contains 16 residues. Germline V gives CDR1 LNHNV, CDR2 YYDKDF (reference sequence). V shed 0 bases and J shed 1 base, with 12 bases lying between them. The CDR3 sequence: CATSRDKVQFQETQYF. CDR3 nucleotide sequence: TGTGCCACCAGCAGAGATAAAGTCCAGTTCCAAGAGACCCAGTACTTC.

In this sample, this clone turned up once. This chain joins TRBV6-6 and TRBJ2-3; TRBD1 aligns across 9 bases. Looked up from germline, CDR1 is MNHNY and CDR2 is SVGAGI (reference sequence). With V trimmed by 6 bases and J by 5 bases, 9 bases remained unmatched. CDR3 size: 15 residues. The CDR3 nucleotides are TGTGCCAGCAGGTCGCCCGGGACAGGGAGAGATACGCAGTATTTT. It translates to CASRSPGTGRDTQYF.

This clone was recorded once. V gene TRBV11-3 combines with J gene TRBJ2-2; D is unresolved. The germline V gene has CDR1 SGHNT and CDR2 YENEEA. This CDR3 has 12 residues. Trimming stripped 5 bases from V and 7 bases from J, with 8 bases between. The CDR3 DNA reads as TGTGCCAGCAGCCCGTACAGCGGGGAGCTGTTTTTT. Translated: CASSPYSGELFF.

This sequence joins TRBV6-5 and TRBJ2-1, with 8 bases fitting TRBD1. J gave up 8 bases and V 2 bases, and 5 bases lay outside the gene matches. The CDR3 has 14 amino acids. Germline values: CDR1 MNHEY, CDR2 SVGAGI. This CDR3 reads CASSYQDRAYEQFF. CDR3 nucleotides: TGTGCCAGCAGTTACCAGGACAGGGCTTATGAGCAGTTCTTC.

This chain links TRBV6-1 with TRBJ2-5, with D tentatively TRBD2 (5 bases). The germline gives CDR1 MNHNS, CDR2 SASEGT. This CDR3 has 12 amino acids. Trimming shortened V by 6 bases and J by 5 bases, and 10 bases separated the two germline ends. The CDR3 nucleotides are TGTGCCAGCAGACTAGTGGCGGAGACCCAGTACTTC. Residues: CASRLVAETQYF.

The rearrangement uses TRBV29-1 and TRBJ2-6; D is ambiguous. The CDR3 contains 13 residues. CDR1 is SQVTM and CDR2 is ANQGSEA in the germline V gene. The V and J ends lost 8 bases and 1 base respectively, with 9 bases between them. The CDR3 DNA is TGCAGCATCTACTTATCTGGGGCCAACGTCCTGACTTTC. Encoded protein: CSIYLSGANVLTF.

This clone was detected only a few times. This sequence joins TRBV4-2 and TRBJ2-3; TRBD2 agrees at 9 bases. The CDR3 contains 16 residues. Germline trimming cut 1 base from V and 6 bases from J; bases unmatched to any gene: 8. Germline CDR1 LGHNA, CDR2 YNFKEQ. CDR3 coding DNA: TGTGCCAGCAGCCAAGGGCGCAGCGGGGGGCTGGATACGCAGTATTTT. It yields the protein CASSQGRSGGLDTQYF.

The gene calls are TRBV5-1 and TRBJ2-3; 10 bases line up with TRBD1. This CDR3 region has 15 residues. The ends lost 3 bases at V and 3 bases at J; junction bases unmatched: 4. The V gene's germline CDR1 is SGHRS and CDR2 YFSETQ. In DNA, the CDR3 is TGCGCCAGCAGCTACCGGGACAGGGGTACAGATACGCAGTATTTT. It translates to CASSYRDRGTDTQYF.

This clone came up a few times. This chain connects TRBV19 to TRBJ1-4; D gene uncertain. The CDR3 consists of 11 residues. V lost 4 bases and J lost 8, with 5 bases in between. CDR1 and CDR2 from the germline V gene are LNHDA and SQIVND (reference sequence). Here the CDR3 reads CASSNREKLFF. CDR3 DNA: TGTGCCAGTAGTAATAGAGAAAAACTGTTTTTT.

This clone was seen more than once but under ten times. V gene TRBV2 combines with J gene TRBJ1-1, with D possibly matching TRBD1 (5 bases). V was trimmed by 8 bases and J by 6 bases, leaving 10 bases between them. The CDR3 spans 11 residues. Germline V gene lookup returns CDR1 SNHLY and CDR2 FYNNEI. CDR3 in amino acids: CASGGDSEAFF. In DNA form, the CDR3 reads TGTGCCAGCGGAGGGGACTCTGAAGCTTTCTTT. Filled out from reference TRBV2 and TRBJ1-1, the complete variable domain reads EPEVTQTPSHQVTQMGQEVILRCVPISNHLYFYWYRQILGQKVEFLVSFYNNEISEKSEIFDDQFSVERPDGSNFTLKIRSTKLEDSAMYFCASGGDSEAFFGQGTRLTVV.